One sample yielded the 20 T cell receptor beta chains listed below, sequenced in a study of shared clonotypes between healthy human individuals. TCRdb keeps only in-frame clones here, not all; method: immunoSEQ multiplex PCR. Of 550,000 to 800,000 clones in the sample, about nine tenths were seen once. Material for sequencing was memory CD8+ T cells from PBMCs. Described subset: CD45RO+ cells pooled with CCR7-negative TemRA cells. All receptors derive from a young man in good health. Some clones in this sample may be carry-over from other donors' samples.

This clone appeared a single time. The gene calls are TRBV5-6 and TRBJ1-2; no firm D call. The length of the CDR3 is 14 residues. The germline gives CDR1 SGHDT, CDR2 YYEEEE. The ends were cut back, 0 bases at V and 8 bases at J, with 14 bases in the middle. This CDR3 reads CASSLVNRPQGYTF. CDR3 bases: TGTGCCAGCAGCTTGGTTAATCGGCCGCAGGGCTACACCTTC.

The CDR3 spells CATSRDKVFQPQHF. The CDR3 DNA sequence: TGTGCCACCAGCAGAGATAAGGTGTTTCAGCCCCAGCATTTT. V usage is TRBV15 and J usage is TRBJ1-5; no reliable D call. This CDR3 contains 14 residues. Germline-derived CDR1 and CDR2 are LNHNV and YYDKDF (reference sequence). V was cut by 0 bases and J by 6 bases, with 9 bases left in between. The variable domain in full, completed from reference TRBV15 and TRBJ1-5, reads DAMVIQNPRYQVTQFGKPVTLSCSQTLNHNVMYWYQQKSSQAPKLLFHYYDKDFNNEADTPDNFQSRRPNTSFCFLDIRSPGLGDTAMYLCATSRDKVFQPQHFGDGTRLSIL.

V is TRBV28 and J is TRBJ2-3, with 8 bases aligning to TRBD2. This CDR3 is built from 15 residues. The germline V gene has CDR1 MDHEN and CDR2 SYDVKM. V shed 6 bases, J shed 0 bases, and the junction held 5 bases outside the gene matches. CDR3 sequence reads: CASRALAVSTDTQYF. The CDR3 nucleotides are TGTGCCAGCAGGGCACTAGCGGTGAGCACAGATACGCAGTATTTT.

CDR3 nucleotide sequence: TGTGCCAGCAGTTACTTCAAACTAGCGTCCCAAGAGACCCAGTACTTC. This sequence encodes CASSYFKLASQETQYF. The genes are TRBV6-6 and TRBJ2-5; TRBD2 agrees at 7 bases. This CDR3 comprises 16 residues. V shed 1 base, J shed 1 base, and the junction held 6 bases outside the gene matches. The germline V gene has CDR1 MNHNY and CDR2 SVGAGI (reference sequence).

The gene calls are TRBV7-6 and TRBJ2-1; D is undetermined. Germline V gene sequence: CDR1 SGHVS, CDR2 FNYEAQ. Trimming left V 1 base short and J 0 bases short, with 10 bases between. The CDR3 is 16 amino acids. The CDR3 DNA follows: TGTGCCAGCAGCTTAGTGGCTACCAGCTCCTACAATGAGCAGTTCTTC. Protein product: CASSLVATSSYNEQFF.

The J gene is TRBJ1-4, the V gene TRBV19; tentatively, D is TRBD1 (6 bases). CDR3 size: 13 residues. CDR1 LNHDA and CDR2 SQIVND come from the germline V gene (reference sequence). The V end lost 9 bases, the J end lost 8 bases, and 16 bases lay between the germline ends. CDR3 loop: CASTTGWGEKLFF. The DNA of the CDR3 is TGTGCCAGCACAACAGGGTGGGGAGAAAAACTGTTTTTT.

On this clone itself: Other DNA sequences in this sample translate to the same CDR3. This chain connects TRBV29-1 to TRBJ2-7, with 13 nucleotides matching TRBD2. The CDR3 is made up of 13 amino acids. Germline V gene sequence: CDR1 SQVTM, CDR2 ANQGSEA. The ends lost 6 bases at V and 4 bases at J; junction bases unmatched: 3. The CDR3 reads CSVRTSGSYEQYF. CDR3 in DNA: TGCAGCGTCAGGACTAGCGGGAGTTACGAGCAGTACTTC.

CDR3 sequence: CASSSKGRAGEQYF. Here the CDR3 DNA reads TGTGCCAGCAGCTCTAAGGGAAGGGCGGGCGAGCAGTACTTC. The rearrangement joins TRBV11-2 to TRBJ2-7, with D possibly matching TRBD2 (5 bases). The CDR3 extends over 14 amino acids. Trimming left V 4 bases short and J 6 bases short, with 16 bases between. Per the germline V gene, CDR1 is SGHAT and CDR2 is FQNNGV.

The rearrangement uses TRBV10-2 and TRBJ2-1, with TRBD2 identical over 8 bases. J lost 2 bases, V lost 11 bases, and 11 bases had no gene match. Per germline, CDR1 WSHSY and CDR2 SAAADI. This CDR3 is built from 15 residues. The CDR3: CAAQRVAGTYNEQFF. The CDR3 DNA reads as TGCGCCGCACAGAGGGTAGCGGGGACCTACAATGAGCAGTTCTTC.

The sample holds a few counts of this clone. Other DNA sequences of this sample code for an identical CDR3. This chain uses TRBV7-8 with TRBJ2-7; the D is unclear. Germline CDR1 reads SGHVS; CDR2 reads FQNEAQ. V was clipped by 5 bases and J by 1 base, with 3 bases between them. This CDR3 is built from 11 residues. In DNA, the CDR3 is TGTGCCAGCAGCCCATCCTACGAGCAGTACTTC. Its protein product is CASSPSYEQYF.

The chain is built from TRBV11-2 and TRBJ2-1; D is undetermined. The CDR3 totals 15 residues. Germline V CDR1 and CDR2: SGHAT, FQNNGV. The V gene lost 5 bases and the J gene lost 13 bases, with 24 bases spanning the gap. In DNA, the CDR3 is TGTGCCAGCAGCGATAATCTAGTTACCCTAATTGATCAGTTCTTC. Amino acid sequence: CASSDNLVTLIDQFF.

J is TRBJ2-3 and V is TRBV5-6; 9 nucleotides agree with TRBD2. V gave up 4 bases and J gave up 6 bases; unmatched junction bases: 12. CDR1 is SGHDT, CDR2 YYEEEE, per germline. The CDR3 runs to 16 residues. The CDR3 reads CASSLGAGGAWDTQYF. The DNA of the CDR3 is TGTGCCAGCAGCCTCGGGGCGGGAGGGGCTTGGGATACGCAGTATTTT. Combining the CDR3 with reference TRBV5-6 and TRBJ2-3 gives the whole variable domain DAGVTQSPTHLIKTRGQQVTLRCSPKSGHDTVSWYQQALGQGPQFIFQYYEEEERQRGNFPDRFSGHQFPNYSSELNVNALLLGDSALYLCASSLGAGGAWDTQYFGPGTRLTVL.

This clone has a handful of counts. The chain links TRBV6-6 to TRBJ2-1, with 11 bases that match TRBD2. This CDR3 has 15 amino acids. Losses at the gene ends were 6 bases for V and 3 bases for J; bases not matched to a gene: 4. Germline V CDR1 and CDR2: MNHNY, SVGAGI (reference sequence). The CDR3: CASRGGTSGYNEQFF. In nucleotides, the CDR3 is TGTGCCAGCAGGGGGGGGACTAGCGGCTACAATGAGCAGTTCTTC.

This clone was seen once. The chain couples TRBV2 to TRBJ2-1; 11 nucleotides align to TRBD2. V dropped 6 bases and J dropped 4; count of bases not matched to a gene: 5. The CDR3 spans 15 residues. Germline lookup yields CDR1 SNHLY and CDR2 FYNNEI. Written as DNA, the CDR3 is TGTGCCAGCAGCGCTGGGACTAGCGGATACAATGAGCAGTTCTTC. Its translation is CASSAGTSGYNEQFF.

On this clone itself: This sample also contains other DNA sequences that code for the same CDR3. This chain connects TRBV9 to TRBJ2-1; D is unresolved. V lost 0 bases and J 1 base, leaving 8 bases between the germline ends. There are 15 residues in the CDR3. Germline CDR1 and CDR2: SGDLS and YYNGEE. The CDR3 is CASSVGEGSYNEQFF. Here the CDR3 DNA reads TGTGCCAGCAGCGTAGGGGAAGGGTCCTACAATGAGCAGTTCTTC.

The chain has TRBV4-1 and TRBJ2-3; 7 positions agree with TRBD1. Germline CDR1 is MGHRA and CDR2 is YSYEKL. Unmatched junction bases numbered 7, after V lost 7 bases and J lost 3 bases. The CDR3 runs 14 residues. The CDR3 protein is CASKPGQMTDTQYF. The CDR3 DNA reads as TGCGCCAGCAAACCGGGACAGATGACAGATACGCAGTATTTT.

The rearrangement links TRBV7-9 to TRBJ1-2, with 9 bases aligning to TRBD1. J was trimmed by 3 bases and V by 4 bases; bases with no gene match: 3. The CDR3 spans 14 residues. Germline V gene data show CDR1 as SEHNR and CDR2 as FQNEAQ (reference sequence). CDR3 protein: CASSWTGAHYGYTF. CDR3 nucleotide sequence: TGTGCCAGCAGCTGGACAGGGGCTCACTATGGCTACACCTTC.

CDR3 DNA: TGTGCCAGCAGCGGGGACACAGATACGCAGTATTTT. Translation gives CASSGDTDTQYF. This sequence joins TRBV27 and TRBJ2-3, with D possibly being TRBD2 (5 bases). CDR3 length: 12 residues. Germline lookup yields CDR1 MNHEY and CDR2 SMNVEV (reference sequence). Deletions cut 6 bases from V and 2 bases from J, with 6 bases between.

V is TRBV9 and J is TRBJ1-4, with 9 bases lining up with TRBD1. J was trimmed by 5 bases and V by 6 bases; bases with no gene match: 8. The CDR3 contains 15 residues. Germline CDR1 reads SGDLS; CDR2 reads YYNGEE. The CDR3 here is CASNRPGTGNEKLFF. CDR3 nucleotides: TGTGCCAGCAATAGACCCGGGACAGGGAATGAAAAACTGTTTTTT.

This clone was observed a few times. This sequence joins TRBV9 and TRBJ1-5; maybe TRBD1 (6 bases). The CDR3 is made up of 15 amino acids. Trimming shortened V by 3 bases and J by 3 bases, and 13 bases separated the two germline ends. CDR1 and CDR2 from the germline V gene are SGDLS and YYNGEE. The CDR3: CASSGGQGINQPQHF. CDR3 DNA: TGTGCCAGCAGCGGCGGCCAGGGGATCAATCAGCCCCAGCATTTT.